A single sample is the source of the 6 T cell receptor beta chains below, sequenced in a study of blood T cell repertoires in COVID-19. The method was immunoSEQ multiplex PCR; TCRdb's version includes in-frame clones alone and lacks a portion of them. The repertoire consists of about 69,000 clones, with more than 75% occurring once and the leading ten covering 16%. Material for sequencing was peripheral blood. The receptors were sampled from a man aged 40-49 years with COVID-19, enrolled during active disease.

A few counts support this clone. The chain combines TRBV10-1 with TRBJ1-1; 7 bases match TRBD1. CDR1 is WNHNN and CDR2 is SYGVQD in the germline V gene (reference sequence). J was trimmed by 1 base and V by 6 bases; bases with no gene match: 11. There are 16 residues in the CDR3. The CDR3 sequence: CASSPTRDRQNTEAFF. CDR3 sequence (DNA): TGCGCCAGCAGCCCTACCAGGGACAGACAGAACACTGAAGCTTTCTTT.

In DNA form, the CDR3 reads TGCGCCAGCAGCCCTGGACAAGGGGAAAAACTGTTTTTT. The encoded protein is CASSPGQGEKLFF. The V gene is TRBV10-1, the J gene TRBJ1-4; D might be TRBD1 (5 bases). Germline CDR1 is WNHNN and CDR2 is SYGVQD (reference sequence). The CDR3 length is 13 residues. V lost 6 bases and J 8 bases, leaving 13 bases between the germline ends.

V is TRBV20-1 and J is TRBJ2-3; D may be TRBD2 (6 bases). The CDR3 has 10 amino acids. CDR1 and CDR2 from the germline V gene are DFQATT and SNEGSKA (reference sequence). Written as DNA, the CDR3 is TGCACCGCGGGGTCTGATACGCAGTATTTT. It translates to CTAGSDTQYF.

This rearrangement joins TRBV7-6 to TRBJ2-2, with a tentative D call TRBD2 (6 bases). Between the trimmed V and J ends, which lost 5 bases and 4 bases, there was a span of 17 bases. This CDR3 region has 16 residues. The germline gives CDR1 SGHVS, CDR2 FNYEAQ. CDR3 sequence (DNA): TGTGCCAGCAGCATTAGCAGCCAGGGAGGCACCGGGGAGCTGTTTTTT. Its protein product is CASSISSQGGTGELFF.

This clone was detected a few times. The rearrangement joins TRBV7-9 to TRBJ1-2, with D uncertain. Trimming left V 1 base short and J 4 bases short, with 16 bases between. In germline, CDR1 is SEHNR, CDR2 FQNEAQ (reference sequence). The CDR3 totals 16 residues. CDR3 protein: CASSLDRDSFGYGYTF. The DNA of the CDR3 is TGTGCCAGCAGCTTAGACCGAGATAGCTTCGGCTATGGCTACACCTTC.

In its sample, this clone was seen a few times. The chain recombines TRBV11-2 with TRBJ2-1, with 7 bases lining up with TRBD1. Germline assignment: CDR1 SGHAT and CDR2 FQNNGV. V was pared by 5 bases and J by 7 bases, with 8 bases of the junction left unmatched. CDR3 length: 14 amino acids. This CDR3 reads CASSPDRVRNEQFF. The CDR3 DNA is TGTGCCAGCAGCCCAGACAGGGTGAGGAATGAGCAGTTCTTC.